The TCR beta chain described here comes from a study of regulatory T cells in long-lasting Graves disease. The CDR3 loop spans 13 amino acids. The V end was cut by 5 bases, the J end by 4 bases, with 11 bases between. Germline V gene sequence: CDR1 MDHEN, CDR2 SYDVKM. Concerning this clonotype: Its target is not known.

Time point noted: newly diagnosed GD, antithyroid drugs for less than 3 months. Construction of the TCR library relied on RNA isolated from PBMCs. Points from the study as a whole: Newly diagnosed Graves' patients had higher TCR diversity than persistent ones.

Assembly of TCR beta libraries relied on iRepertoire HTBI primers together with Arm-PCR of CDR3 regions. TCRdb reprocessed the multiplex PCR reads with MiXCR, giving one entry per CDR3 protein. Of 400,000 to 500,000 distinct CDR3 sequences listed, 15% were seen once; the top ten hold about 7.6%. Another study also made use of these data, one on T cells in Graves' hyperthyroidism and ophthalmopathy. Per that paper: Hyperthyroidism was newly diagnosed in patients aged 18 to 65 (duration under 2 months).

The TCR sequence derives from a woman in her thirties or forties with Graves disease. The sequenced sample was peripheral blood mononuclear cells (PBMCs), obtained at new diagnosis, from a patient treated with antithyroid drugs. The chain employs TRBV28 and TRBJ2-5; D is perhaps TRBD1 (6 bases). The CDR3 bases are TGTGCCAGCAGTAAACAGGGCGCAGAGACCCAGTACTTC. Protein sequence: CASSKQGAETQYF.